In its sample, the clone carrying this T cell receptor (beta chain) was seen many times. The record originates from a study of identical twins. Via MiXCR, TCRdb re-called the 5' RACE reads, giving one row per CDR3 protein. Of 750,000 to 950,000 distinct CDR3 sequences listed, around an eighth are singletons. These data are also associated with another study on yellow fever vaccine responses in identical twins.

Sequencing was carried out using PBMCs. The TCR comes from a woman aged 18-30 years in good health.

The CDR3 coding sequence is TGTGCCAGCAGCCCTTCAGATTTCGCGAACACCGGGGAGCTGTTTTTT. Translating gives CASSPSDFANTGELFF. The chain couples TRBV24-1 to TRBJ2-2; D is ambiguous. This CDR3 is built from 16 residues. Trimming removed 11 bases from V and 0 bases from J, with 18 bases in between. From germline, CDR1 is KGHDR and CDR2 SFDVKD.